Detailed here is one TCR beta chain. The source of the sample is a study of response to subunit inactivated influenza vaccine. TCRdb ran MiXCR on the RT-PCR reads and lists one entry per CDR3 protein. The sample contains roughly 550,000 distinct CDR3 sequences, approximately 20% of which appear only once. V lost 0 bases to trimming and J lost 3 bases, with 10 bases between them. Germline CDR1 is MGHRA and CDR2 is YSYEKL. The CDR3 consists of 15 residues. In addition, the sample was reused for a study of T cells expressing NK-cell markers. That work adds: Scientists made TCR beta cDNA using 5'RACE template switching with UMIs. These clonotypes additionally ranked first within the CD3+CD56-NKG2C+ fraction of four donors.

The sample consisted of CD4+ T cells sorted from PBMCs, taken approximately 12 days after vaccination. The TCR comes from a man aged 50 to 59 who received an inactivated influenza vaccine. V and J are TRBV4-1 and TRBJ2-3; TRBD1 might be the D (6 bases). Here the CDR3 reads CASSQDPQGTDTQYF. DNA of the CDR3: TGCGCCAGCAGCCAAGATCCACAGGGAACAGATACGCAGTATTTT.